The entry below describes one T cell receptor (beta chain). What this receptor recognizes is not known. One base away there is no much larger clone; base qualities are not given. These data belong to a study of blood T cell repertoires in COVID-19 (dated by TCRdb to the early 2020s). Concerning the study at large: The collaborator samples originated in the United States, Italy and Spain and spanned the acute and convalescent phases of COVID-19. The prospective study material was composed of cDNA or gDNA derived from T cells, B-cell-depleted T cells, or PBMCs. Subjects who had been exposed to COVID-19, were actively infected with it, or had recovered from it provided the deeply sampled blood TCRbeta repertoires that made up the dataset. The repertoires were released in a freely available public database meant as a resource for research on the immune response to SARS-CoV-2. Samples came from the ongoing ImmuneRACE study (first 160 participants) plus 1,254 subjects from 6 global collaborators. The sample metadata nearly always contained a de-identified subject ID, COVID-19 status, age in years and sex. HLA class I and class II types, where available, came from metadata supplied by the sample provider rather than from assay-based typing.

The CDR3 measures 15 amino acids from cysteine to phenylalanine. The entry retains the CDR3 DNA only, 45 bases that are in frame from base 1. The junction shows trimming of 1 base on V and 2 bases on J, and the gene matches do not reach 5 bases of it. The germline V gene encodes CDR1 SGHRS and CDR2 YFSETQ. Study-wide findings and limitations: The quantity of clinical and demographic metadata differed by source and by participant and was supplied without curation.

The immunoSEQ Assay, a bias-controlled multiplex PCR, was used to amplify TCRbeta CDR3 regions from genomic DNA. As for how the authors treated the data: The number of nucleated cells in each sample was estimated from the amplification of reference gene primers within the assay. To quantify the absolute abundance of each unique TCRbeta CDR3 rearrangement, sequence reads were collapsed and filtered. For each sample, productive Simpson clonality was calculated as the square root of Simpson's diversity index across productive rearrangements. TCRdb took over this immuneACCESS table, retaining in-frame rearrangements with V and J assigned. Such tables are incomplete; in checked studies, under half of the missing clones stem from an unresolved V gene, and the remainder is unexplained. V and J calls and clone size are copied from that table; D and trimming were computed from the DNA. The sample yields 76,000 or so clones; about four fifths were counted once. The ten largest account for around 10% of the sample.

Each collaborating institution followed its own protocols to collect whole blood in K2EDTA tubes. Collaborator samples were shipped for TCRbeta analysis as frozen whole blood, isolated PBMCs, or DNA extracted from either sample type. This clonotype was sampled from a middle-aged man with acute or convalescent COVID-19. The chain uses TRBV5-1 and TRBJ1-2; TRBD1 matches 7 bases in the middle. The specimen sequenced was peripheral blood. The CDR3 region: CASSLIGQANYGYTF. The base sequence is TGCGCCAGCAGCTTGATCGGACAGGCGAACTATGGCTACACCTTC.